The clone carrying this TCR beta chain was detected only a few times. Its matching antigen is unknown. The germline CDR1 and CDR2 sequences are LNHDA and SQIVND (reference sequence). The V and J ends lost 5 bases and 2 bases respectively, with 9 bases between them. The CDR3 sequence is 13 residues long. A single record per CDR3 protein comes from TCRdb applying MiXCR to the 5' RACE reads. The sample includes 310,000 or so distinct CDR3 sequences, roughly 3.5% seen only once; the top ten take about a quarter. The data were taken from a study of T cells after yellow fever vaccination. Study findings and constraints: Compared with primary, the secondary response was weaker and peaked at day 5, not 15. Contaminating bulk clonotypes could be abundant in FACS-sorted repertoires. Booster sampling recovered most clones from primary vaccination (approximately 96% CD4, roughly 90% CD8). Across the CD4 and CD8 compartments, a small share of clonotypes was present in both.

The sample here was PBMCs, taken on the day of the yellow fever booster vaccination. The receptor comes from a man younger than 35 who received the YFV17D yellow fever vaccine. The chain has TRBV19 and TRBJ1-1, with D uncertain. The CDR3 reads CASSRGYNTEAFF. The CDR3 DNA sequence: TGTGCCAGTAGTCGTGGGTATAACACTGAAGCTTTCTTT.